The 2 T cell receptor beta chains below come from one sample, sequenced in a study of blood T cell repertoires in COVID-19 (dated by TCRdb to about 2020). The library was prepared using the immunoSEQ multiplex PCR assay. Not all clones reach the TCRdb copy of this immuneACCESS table, which keeps in-frame sequences only. Checked studies attribute under half of the gap to unresolved V genes and leave the rest unexplained. This sample gives some 60,000 clones in total; about 80% of them show up just once. Jointly, the top ten make up approximately 20% of the sample. Material: peripheral blood. Every receptor here comes from a man aged 25 to 40 with COVID-19, enrolled during active disease.

This chain connects TRBV10-1 to TRBJ2-1; 11 nucleotides line up with TRBD2. This CDR3 spans 15 amino acids. Germline V lookup: CDR1 WNHNN, CDR2 SYGVQD (reference sequence). Unmatched junction bases numbered 2, after V lost 2 bases and J lost 5 bases. In DNA form, the CDR3 reads TGCGCCAGCAGTGAGGGGACTAGCGGAAACAATGAGCAGTTCTTC. Amino acids: CASSEGTSGNNEQFF.

The V call is TRBV7-3, the J call TRBJ2-4, with 11 positions matching TRBD2. The CDR3 runs 17 residues. V shed 2 bases and J 2 bases; nucleotides not matched to a gene: 5. Germline V CDR1 and CDR2: SGHTA, FQGTGA. CDR3: CASSLGGLAATKNIQYF. The DNA of the CDR3 is TGTGCCAGCAGCTTAGGGGGACTAGCGGCCACCAAAAACATTCAGTACTTC.